The T cell receptor (beta chain) under discussion was sequenced for a study of beta chain features in type 1 diabetes. This CDR3 spans 11 amino acids. Germline CDR1 is SGHTA and CDR2 is FQGNSA. V was clipped by 5 bases and J by 10 bases, with 9 bases between them. Expressed TCRB transcripts were sequenced because the isolated RNA had all been reverse transcribed beforehand. Profiled with immunoSEQ multiplex PCR; TCRdb holds only in-frame clones, not every one. The sample holds over 150,000 clones; roughly 7.1% are singletons and the top ten take about 0.9%. Concerning this clone itself: Its target is unknown.

Study outcomes and limitations: The study found moderately but significantly shorter TCRB CDR3s in all four CD4+ subsets of Type 1 diabetes patients. The study left unresolved whether HLA type influences TCRB rearrangement.

The chain links TRBV7-2 to TRBJ2-1; a weak D match, TRBD1 (5 bases). The source material was central memory CD4+ T cells from blood. This TCR derives from a woman aged 40 to 50 with type 1 diabetes. CDR3 nucleotides: TGTGCCAGCAGCCCCCGACAGGAGCAGTTCTTC. This encodes CASSPRQEQFF.